This TCR beta chain was documented in a study of T cells in Graves' hyperthyroidism and ophthalmopathy. At least 3 on the Clinical Activity Score was recorded for ophthalmopathy patients, who also had NOSPECS grade at least 4 and duration under 3 months. Exclusion of patients followed from uncontrolled infection, other autoimmune disease, pregnancy or lactation. This clonotype was observed many times. There were TCR beta CDR3 regions amplified from RNA transcripts. The HTBI primer set drove a first-round RT-PCR of the TCR CDR3. TCRdb used MiXCR to reprocess the multiplex PCR reads, holding one entry per CDR3 protein. This table has a few hundred thousand distinct CDR3 sequences, roughly 15% appearing once. Germline V gene data show CDR1 as MNHNS and CDR2 as SASEGT. The CDR3 length is 13 residues. Trimming shortened V by 8 bases and J by 7 bases, and 15 bases separated the two germline ends.

Sequencing input: blood. The TCR comes from a middle-aged woman with Graves' ophthalmopathy. The chain uses TRBV6-1 and TRBJ1-5; D may be TRBD1 (5 bases). CDR3 DNA: TGTGCCAGCGGGACCCTAGAAGGACAGCCCCAGCATTTT. The encoded protein is CASGTLEGQPQHF.